The source of this T cell receptor (beta chain) is a study of shared clonotypes between healthy human individuals. As originally analysed: Filtering was not the same, since immunoSEQ gave junction-only sequences without quality scores. Sequencing was performed with immunoSEQ multiplex PCR; in TCRdb, only in-frame clones are kept and a portion is missing. V and J calls plus clone size are reproduced from that table; the DNA served to infer D and trimming. Of about 2.1 million clones listed, 90% to 95% are singletons. The CDR3 has 15 amino acids. V was clipped by 4 bases and J by 0 bases, with 12 bases between them. The germline CDR1 and CDR2 sequences are LNHDA and SQIVND (reference sequence). Concerning this clone itself: This sample also contains other DNA sequences that code for the same CDR3.

CD8 cells regarded as naive lacked CD45RO, were positively chosen for CCR7, and omitted terminally differentiated effector memory CD45RA+ cells. The receptor's source is a man aged 18 to 29 in good health. Some clones in this sample may be carry-over from other donors' samples. This chain joins TRBV19 and TRBJ1-1; no definite D call. The sequenced sample was naive CD8+ T cells from PBMCs. The CDR3: CASSTYGGMNTEAFF. Here the CDR3 DNA reads TGTGCCAGTAGTACATACGGAGGGATGAACACTGAAGCTTTCTTT.